This record concerns one T cell receptor beta chain sequence. The target antigen is unknown. The CDR3 has 17 amino acids. Germline CDR1 and CDR2: SGHRS and YFSETQ. V gave up 0 bases and J gave up 0 bases; unmatched junction bases: 4. The data derive from a study of T cells in localized non-small cell lung cancer. Study outcomes and limitations: Uninvolved nearby lung showed the greatest T cell clonality, exceeding that found in tumor. Heterogeneity stays possible, as sequencing covered only one tumor region.

Taken at least 2 cm from the tumor margin, the adjacent lung showed no atypia. Produced via immunoSEQ multiplex PCR; TCRdb's table is partial and in-frame only. The sample has roughly 1,400 clones; approximately 20% are singletons. This TCR was sampled from a female donor of 60 years or more with stage II squamous cell lung carcinoma. The chain recombines TRBV5-1 with TRBJ2-2, with 8 bases that match TRBD1. The specimen comprised normal lung tissue next to the tumor, sampled before any cancer treatment. The CDR3 is CASSLVGQETNTGELFF. The CDR3 nucleotides are TGCGCCAGCAGCTTGGTGGGACAGGAAACGAACACCGGGGAGCTGTTTTTT.